This T cell receptor (beta chain) was found in a study of blood T cell repertoires in COVID-19. About the research overall: Acute and convalescent COVID-19 samples came from the United States, Italy and Spain.

CDR3 length: 13 residues. Germline V lookup: CDR1 MDHEN, CDR2 SYDVKM. Germline trimming cut 3 bases from V and 5 bases from J; bases unmatched to any gene: 2. This clone was seen a single time. Seattle researchers signed up patients amid active infection and tracked them longitudinally. The data were produced by immunoSEQ multiplex PCR, yet TCRdb's version contains in-frame clones alone and is incomplete. This sample has around 130,000 clones, with around 90% found just once. Input material: peripheral blood. The chain links TRBV28 to TRBJ2-7, with TRBD1 matching 9 bases. The receptor was isolated from a human donor with COVID-19, enrolled during active disease. The donor label of this sample is uncertain. Here the CDR3 reads CASSLDRGHEQYF. The DNA of the CDR3 is TGTGCCAGCAGTTTGGACAGGGGACACGAGCAGTACTTC.